The 7 T cell receptor beta chains in this list originate from one sample, sequenced in a study of chemoradiotherapy in HPV16-positive cancers. TCRdb keeps only in-frame clones here, not all; method: immunoSEQ multiplex PCR. Of under 10,000 clones listed, around nine tenths are singletons. The source material was tumor tissue, sampled from a patient who underwent chemoradiotherapy. The receptors come from a human donor with HPV-associated anogenital cancer.

The chain uses TRBV2 and TRBJ1-4; D is undetermined. Trimming stripped 8 bases from V and 8 bases from J, with 9 bases between. The CDR3 has 11 amino acids. Germline V gene sequence: CDR1 SNHLY, CDR2 FYNNEI. The CDR3 sequence: CASVREEKLFF. The CDR3, as DNA: TGTGCCAGCGTGCGGGAGGAAAAACTGTTTTTT.

V usage is TRBV7-6 and J usage is TRBJ2-7; D is unclear. Trimming shortened V by 3 bases and J by 5 bases, and 11 bases separated the two germline ends. From germline, CDR1 is SGHVS and CDR2 FNYEAQ. The CDR3 has 13 amino acids. The CDR3 sequence: CASSLSTVNEQYF. CDR3 DNA: TGTGCCAGCAGCTTGTCAACGGTTAACGAGCAGTACTTC.

This chain uses TRBV5-6 with TRBJ2-7; D is uncertain. This CDR3 has 14 residues. Germline CDR1 reads SGHDT; CDR2 reads YYEEEE. V was trimmed by 4 bases and J by 0 bases, leaving 11 bases between them. This chain's CDR3 is CASSLGHHSYEQYF. Here the CDR3 DNA reads TGTGCCAGCAGCCTCGGGCACCACTCCTACGAGCAGTACTTC.

This clone was detected once. The V gene is TRBV15, the J gene TRBJ2-4; D is perhaps TRBD2 (6 bases). Between the trimmed V and J ends, which lost 0 bases and 6 bases, there was a span of 12 bases. Germline V gene lookup returns CDR1 LNHNV and CDR2 YYDKDF (reference sequence). The CDR3 runs 15 residues. Here the CDR3 reads CATSRDPGEGNIQYF. The CDR3, as DNA: TGTGCCACCAGCAGAGATCCGGGAGAGGGAAACATTCAGTACTTC. Variable domain in full (rest from reference TRBV15 and TRBJ2-4): DAMVIQNPRYQVTQFGKPVTLSCSQTLNHNVMYWYQQKSSQAPKLLFHYYDKDFNNEADTPDNFQSRRPNTSFCFLDIRSPGLGDTAMYLCATSRDPGEGNIQYFGAGTRLSVL.

J is TRBJ2-3 and V is TRBV11-3; the match to TRBD2 covers 8 bases. The germline gives CDR1 SGHNT, CDR2 YENEEA. The CDR3 extends over 14 amino acids. Trimming cost V 5 bases and J 1 base; bases outside gene matches: 2. CDR3 sequence: CASSPGRGTDTQYF. CDR3 DNA sequence: TGTGCCAGCAGCCCCGGGAGGGGCACAGATACGCAGTATTTT.

This clone was detected only once. The V gene is TRBV4-1, the J gene TRBJ1-5; D not certain. This CDR3 contains 16 residues. V was cut by 0 bases and J by 1 base, with 10 bases left in between. The germline V gene encodes CDR1 MGHRA and CDR2 YSYEKL. CDR3 sequence reads: CASSQDEVLSNQPQHF. For the CDR3, the DNA is TGCGCCAGCAGCCAAGACGAGGTGTTGAGCAATCAGCCCCAGCATTTT.

This clone has just a few counts. V is TRBV29-1 and J is TRBJ2-5; 10 bases are a match to TRBD2. V lost 4 bases, J lost 4 bases, and 6 bases stayed unmatched. This CDR3 has 14 amino acids. The germline V gene has CDR1 SQVTM and CDR2 ANQGSEA. The CDR3 loop is CSVGAGGPGETQYF. In DNA, the CDR3 is TGCAGCGTTGGAGCGGGGGGGCCAGGAGAGACCCAGTACTTC.